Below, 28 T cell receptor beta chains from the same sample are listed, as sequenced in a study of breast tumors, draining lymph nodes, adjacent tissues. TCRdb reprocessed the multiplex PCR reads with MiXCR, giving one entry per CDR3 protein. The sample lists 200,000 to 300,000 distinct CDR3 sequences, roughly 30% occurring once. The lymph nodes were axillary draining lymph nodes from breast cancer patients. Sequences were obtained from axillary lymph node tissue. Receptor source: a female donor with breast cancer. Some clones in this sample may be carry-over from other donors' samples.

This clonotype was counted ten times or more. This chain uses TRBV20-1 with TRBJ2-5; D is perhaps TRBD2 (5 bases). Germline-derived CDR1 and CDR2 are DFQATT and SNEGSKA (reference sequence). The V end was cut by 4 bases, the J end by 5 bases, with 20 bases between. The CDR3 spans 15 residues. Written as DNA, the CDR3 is TGCAGTGCTACCCTGTACACGGGGAAAGGGGAGACCCAGTACTTC. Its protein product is CSATLYTGKGETQYF.

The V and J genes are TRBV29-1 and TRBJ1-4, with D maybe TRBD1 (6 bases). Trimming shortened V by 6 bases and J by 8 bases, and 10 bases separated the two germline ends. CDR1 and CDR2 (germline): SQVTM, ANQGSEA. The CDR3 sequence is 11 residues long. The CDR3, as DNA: TGCAGCGTGACAGGAGGGGAAAAACTGTTTTTT. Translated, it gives CSVTGGEKLFF.

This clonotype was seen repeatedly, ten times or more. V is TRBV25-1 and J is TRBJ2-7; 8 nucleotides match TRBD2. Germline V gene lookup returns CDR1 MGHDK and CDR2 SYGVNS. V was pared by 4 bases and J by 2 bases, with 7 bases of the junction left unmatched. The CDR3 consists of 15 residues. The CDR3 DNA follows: TGTGCCAGCAGTGGCCCGAGAGCGGGGGCCTACGAGCAGTACTTC. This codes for CASSGPRAGAYEQYF.

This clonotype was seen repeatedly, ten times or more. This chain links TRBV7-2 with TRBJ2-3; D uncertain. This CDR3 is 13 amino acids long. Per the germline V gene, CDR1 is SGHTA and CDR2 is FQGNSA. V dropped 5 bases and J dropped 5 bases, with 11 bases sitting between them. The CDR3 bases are TGTGCCAGCAGCCCTCTCATGGGAGATACGCAGTATTTT. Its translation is CASSPLMGDTQYF.

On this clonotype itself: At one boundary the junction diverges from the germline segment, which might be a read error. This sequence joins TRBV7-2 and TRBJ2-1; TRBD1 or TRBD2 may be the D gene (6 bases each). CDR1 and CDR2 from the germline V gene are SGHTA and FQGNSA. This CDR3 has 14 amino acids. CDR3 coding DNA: TGTGCCAGCAGCTTAAGGGGGGCAGACAATGGGCAGTTCTTC. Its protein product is CASSLRGADNGQFF.

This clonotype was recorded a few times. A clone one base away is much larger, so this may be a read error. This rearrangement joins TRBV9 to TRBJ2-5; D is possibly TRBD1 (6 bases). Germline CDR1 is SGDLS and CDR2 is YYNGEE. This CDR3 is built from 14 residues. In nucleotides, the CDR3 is TGTGCCAGCAGCGCTACAGGGAAACAAGAGACCCAGTCCTTC. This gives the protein CASSATGKQETQSF.

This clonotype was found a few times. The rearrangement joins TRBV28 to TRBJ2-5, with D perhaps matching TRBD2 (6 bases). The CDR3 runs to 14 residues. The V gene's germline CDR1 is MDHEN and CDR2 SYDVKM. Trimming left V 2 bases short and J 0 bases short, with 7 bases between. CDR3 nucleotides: TGTGCCAGCAGTTTAAGGACTAACCAAGAGACCCAGTACTTC. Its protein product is CASSLRTNQETQYF.

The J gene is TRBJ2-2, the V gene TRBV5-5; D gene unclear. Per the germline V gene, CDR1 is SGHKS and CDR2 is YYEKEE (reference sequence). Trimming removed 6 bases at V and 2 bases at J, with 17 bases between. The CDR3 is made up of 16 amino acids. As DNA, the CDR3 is TGTGCCAGCACCGCCGCCGGATGGGGAAACACCGGGGAGCTGTTTTTT. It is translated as CASTAAGWGNTGELFF. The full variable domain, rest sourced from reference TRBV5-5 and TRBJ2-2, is DAGVTQSPTHLIKTRGQQVTLRCSPISGHKSVSWYQQVLGQGPQFIFQYYEKEERGRGNFPDRFSARQFPNYSSELNVNALLLGDSALYLCASTAAGWGNTGELFFGEGSRLTVL.

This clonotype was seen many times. CDR3 in amino acids: CASSLSLAGGYEQYF. In nucleotides, the CDR3 is TGTGCCAGCAGCTTATCCCTAGCGGGAGGCTACGAGCAGTACTTC. V and J are TRBV7-2 and TRBJ2-7; TRBD2 matches at 11 bases. Germline lookup yields CDR1 SGHTA and CDR2 FQGNSA. CDR3 size: 15 residues. After removal of 2 bases from V and 3 bases from J, the junction contained 3 bases not matched to a gene.

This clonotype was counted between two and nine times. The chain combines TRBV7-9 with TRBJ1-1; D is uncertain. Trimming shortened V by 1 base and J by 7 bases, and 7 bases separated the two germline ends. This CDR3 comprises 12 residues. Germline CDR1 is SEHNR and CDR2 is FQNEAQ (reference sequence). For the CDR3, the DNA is TGTGCCAGCAGCTTAGGAGCCATTGAAGCTTTCTTT. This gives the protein CASSLGAIEAFF. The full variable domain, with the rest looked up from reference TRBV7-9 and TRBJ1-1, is DTGVSQNPRHKITKRGQNVTFRCDPISEHNRLYWYRQTLGQGPEFLTYFQNEAQLEKSRLLSDRFSAERPKGSFSTLEIQRTEQGDSAMYLCASSLGAIEAFFGQGTRLTVV.

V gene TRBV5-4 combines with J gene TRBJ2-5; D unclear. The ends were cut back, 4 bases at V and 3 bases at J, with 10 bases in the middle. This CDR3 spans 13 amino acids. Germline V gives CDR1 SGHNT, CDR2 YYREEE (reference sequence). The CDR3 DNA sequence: TGTGCCAGCAGCGCCCGGACCAAAGAGACCCAGTACTTC. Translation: CASSARTKETQYF. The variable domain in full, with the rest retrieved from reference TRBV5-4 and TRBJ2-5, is ETGVTQSPTHLIKTRGQQVTLRCSSQSGHNTVSWYQQALGQGPQFIFQYYREEENGRGNFPPRFSGLQFPNYSSELNVNALELDDSALYLCASSARTKETQYFGPGTRLLVL.

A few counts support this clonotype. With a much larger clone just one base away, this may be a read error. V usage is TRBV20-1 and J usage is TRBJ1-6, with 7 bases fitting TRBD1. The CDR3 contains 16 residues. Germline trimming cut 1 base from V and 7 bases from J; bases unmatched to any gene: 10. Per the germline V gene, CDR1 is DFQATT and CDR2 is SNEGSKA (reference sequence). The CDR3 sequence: CSARAITGTANSPLHF. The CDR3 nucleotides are TGCAGTGCTAGAGCCATTACCGGGACAGCGAATTCACCCCTCCACTTT.

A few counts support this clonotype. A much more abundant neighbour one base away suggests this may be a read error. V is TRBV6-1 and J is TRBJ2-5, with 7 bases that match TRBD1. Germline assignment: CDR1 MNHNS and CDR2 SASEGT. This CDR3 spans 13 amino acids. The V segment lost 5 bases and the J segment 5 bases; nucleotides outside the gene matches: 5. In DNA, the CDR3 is TGTGCCAGCAGTCCAGACAGGGTCGAGACCCAGTACTTC. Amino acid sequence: CASSPDRVETQYF.

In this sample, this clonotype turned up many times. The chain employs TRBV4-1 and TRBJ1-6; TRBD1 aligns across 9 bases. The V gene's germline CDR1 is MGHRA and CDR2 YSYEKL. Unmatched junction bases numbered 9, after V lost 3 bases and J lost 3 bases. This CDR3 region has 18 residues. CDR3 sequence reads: CASSHLRQGGLYNSPLHF. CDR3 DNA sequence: TGCGCCAGCAGCCATCTTAGACAGGGGGGTCTCTATAATTCACCCCTCCACTTT.

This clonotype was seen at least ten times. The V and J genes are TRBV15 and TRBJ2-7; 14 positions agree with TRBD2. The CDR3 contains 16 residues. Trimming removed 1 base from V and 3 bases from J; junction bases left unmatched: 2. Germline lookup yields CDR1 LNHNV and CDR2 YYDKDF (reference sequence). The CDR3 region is CATSRGGTSGSYEQYF. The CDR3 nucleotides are TGTGCCACCAGCAGAGGCGGGACTAGCGGGAGCTACGAGCAGTACTTC.

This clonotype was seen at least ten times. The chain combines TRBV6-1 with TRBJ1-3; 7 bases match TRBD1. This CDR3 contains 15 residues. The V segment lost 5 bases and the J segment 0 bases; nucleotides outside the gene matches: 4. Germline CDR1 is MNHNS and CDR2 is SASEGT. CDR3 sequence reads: CASSTGATSGNTIYF. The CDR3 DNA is TGTGCCAGCAGTACAGGGGCAACCTCTGGAAACACCATATATTTT.

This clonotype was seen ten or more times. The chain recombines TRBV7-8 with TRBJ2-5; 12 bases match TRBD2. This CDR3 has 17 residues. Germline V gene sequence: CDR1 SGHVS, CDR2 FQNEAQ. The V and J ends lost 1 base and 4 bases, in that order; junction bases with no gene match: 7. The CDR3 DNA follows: TGTGCCAGCAGCTTAGGAGACAGGGGACTAGCGGGAGAGACCCAGTACTTC. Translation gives CASSLGDRGLAGETQYF.

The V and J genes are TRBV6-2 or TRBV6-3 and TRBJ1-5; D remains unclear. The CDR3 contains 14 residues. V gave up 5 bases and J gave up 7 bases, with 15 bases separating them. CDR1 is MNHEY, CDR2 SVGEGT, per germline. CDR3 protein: CASSHAGFGQPQHF. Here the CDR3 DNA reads TGTGCCAGCAGTCACGCGGGGTTCGGACAGCCCCAGCATTTT.

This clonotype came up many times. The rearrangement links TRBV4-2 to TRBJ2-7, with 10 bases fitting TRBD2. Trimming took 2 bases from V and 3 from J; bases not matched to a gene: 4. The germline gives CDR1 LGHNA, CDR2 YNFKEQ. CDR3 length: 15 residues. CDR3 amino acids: CASSQRTSGYYEQYF. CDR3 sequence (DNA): TGTGCCAGCAGCCAACGGACTAGCGGATACTACGAGCAGTACTTC.

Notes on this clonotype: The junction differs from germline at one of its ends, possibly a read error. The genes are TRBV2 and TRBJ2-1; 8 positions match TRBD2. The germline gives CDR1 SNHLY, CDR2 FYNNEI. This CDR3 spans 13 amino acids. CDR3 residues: CASKERERDERFF. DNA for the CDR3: TGTGCCAGCAAAGAGCGGGAGCGTGATGAGCGGTTCTTC.

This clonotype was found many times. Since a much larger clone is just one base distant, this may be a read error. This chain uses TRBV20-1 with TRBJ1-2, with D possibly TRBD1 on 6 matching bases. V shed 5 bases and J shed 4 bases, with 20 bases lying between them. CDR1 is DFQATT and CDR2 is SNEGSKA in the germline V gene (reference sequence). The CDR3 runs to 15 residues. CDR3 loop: CSAPMGADRTYGYTF. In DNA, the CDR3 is TGCAGTGCTCCGATGGGGGCAGACCGAACCTATGGCTACACCTTC.

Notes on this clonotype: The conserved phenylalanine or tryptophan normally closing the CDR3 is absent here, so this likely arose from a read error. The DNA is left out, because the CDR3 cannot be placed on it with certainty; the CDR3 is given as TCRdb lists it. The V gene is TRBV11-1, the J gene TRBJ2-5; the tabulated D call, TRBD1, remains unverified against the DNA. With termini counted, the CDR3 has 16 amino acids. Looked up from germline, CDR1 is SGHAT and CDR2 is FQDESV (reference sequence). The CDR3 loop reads CASSLARDTTGYTFGS.

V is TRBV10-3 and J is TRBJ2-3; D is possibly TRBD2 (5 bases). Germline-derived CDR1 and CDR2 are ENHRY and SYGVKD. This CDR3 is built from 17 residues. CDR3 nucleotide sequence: TGTGCTAGAGCCCGGGGAATGGGGAGCGGTTTCACAGATACGCAGTATTTT. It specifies CARARGMGSGFTDTQYF.

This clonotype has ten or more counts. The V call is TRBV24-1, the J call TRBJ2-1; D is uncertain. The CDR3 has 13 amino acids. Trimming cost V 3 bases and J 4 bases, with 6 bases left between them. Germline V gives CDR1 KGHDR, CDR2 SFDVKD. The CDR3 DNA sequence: TGTGCCACCAGTGATCAATATTACAATGAGCAGTTCTTC. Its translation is CATSDQYYNEQFF.

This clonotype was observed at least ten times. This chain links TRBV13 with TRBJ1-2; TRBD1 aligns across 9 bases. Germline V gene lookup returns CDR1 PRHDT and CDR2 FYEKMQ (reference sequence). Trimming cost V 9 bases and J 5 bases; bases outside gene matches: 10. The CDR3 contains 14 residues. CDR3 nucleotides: TGTGCCAGTTTTCAGACAGGGGGAAATTATGGCTACACCTTC. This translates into CASFQTGGNYGYTF.

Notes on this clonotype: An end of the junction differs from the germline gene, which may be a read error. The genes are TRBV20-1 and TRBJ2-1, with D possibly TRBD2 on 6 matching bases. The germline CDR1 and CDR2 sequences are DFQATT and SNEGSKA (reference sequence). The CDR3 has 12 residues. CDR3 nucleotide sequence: TGCAGTGCTAGCGGGAGATTCGATGAGCCGTTCTTC. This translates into CSASGRFDEPFF.

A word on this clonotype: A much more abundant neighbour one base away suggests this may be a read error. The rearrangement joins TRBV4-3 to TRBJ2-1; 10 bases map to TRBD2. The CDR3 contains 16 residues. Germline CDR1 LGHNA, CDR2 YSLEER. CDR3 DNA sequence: TGCGCCAGCAGCCAAGTAAGCGCTAGCGGGAGTAATGGGCAGTTCTTC. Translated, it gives CASSQVSASGSNGQFF.

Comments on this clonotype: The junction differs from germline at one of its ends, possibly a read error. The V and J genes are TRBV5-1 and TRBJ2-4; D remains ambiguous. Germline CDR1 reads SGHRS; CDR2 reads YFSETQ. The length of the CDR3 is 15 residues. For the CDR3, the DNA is TGTGCCAGCAGCTTGAAGCGCGTAGGCAAAAACATTCAGTACTTC. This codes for CASSLKRVGKNIQYF. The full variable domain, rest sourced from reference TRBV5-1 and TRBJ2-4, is KAGVTQTPRYLIKTRGQQVTLSCSPISGHRSVSWYQQTPGQGLQFLFEYFSETQRNKGNFPGRFSGRQFSNSRSEMNVSTLELGDSALYLCASSLKRVGKNIQYFGAGTRLSVL.